This passage covers 18 T cell receptor beta chains from one sample sequenced in a study of beta chain features in type 1 diabetes. The isolated RNA, all of it, was reverse transcribed, so expressed TCRB transcripts were what got sequenced. Only in-frame clones appear in the TCRdb table, and some are missing; sequencing was by immunoSEQ multiplex PCR. This table holds fewer than 900,000 clones, about a sixth found once. The specimen was naive CD4+ T cells from blood. Receptors originate from a woman under 30 in good health.

Only a few counts were recorded for this clone. The chain links TRBV6-1 to TRBJ1-2, with TRBD1 matching 8 bases. V shed 4 bases and J 0 bases; nucleotides not matched to a gene: 4. The V gene's germline CDR1 is MNHNS and CDR2 SASEGT. This CDR3 is built from 15 residues. The CDR3 DNA sequence: TGTGCCAGCAGTGGACAGGGGCAAGCTAACTATGGCTACACCTTC. Amino acids: CASSGQGQANYGYTF.

V usage is TRBV4-3 and J usage is TRBJ2-3; 8 positions match TRBD2. Looked up from germline, CDR1 is LGHNA and CDR2 is YSLEER. The V segment lost 0 bases and the J segment 2 bases; nucleotides outside the gene matches: 13. The CDR3 extends over 19 amino acids. The CDR3 nucleotides are TGCGCCAGCAGCCAAGATCTATTTCGGGAGGGCGGGCACACAGATACGCAGTATTTT. Translation: CASSQDLFREGGHTDTQYF.

The chain links TRBV7-9 to TRBJ1-3; D perhaps matches TRBD1 (6 bases). The CDR3 totals 14 residues. With 5 bases removed from V and 0 bases from J, the gap between germline ends came to 8 bases. CDR1 is SEHNR and CDR2 is FQNEAQ in the germline V gene (reference sequence). CDR3 coding DNA: TGTGCCAGCAGCCGGACAGACTCTGGAAACACCATATATTTT. It translates to CASSRTDSGNTIYF.

This sequence joins TRBV7-3 and TRBJ2-1; D gene uncertain. This CDR3 spans 13 amino acids. CDR1 is SGHTA, CDR2 FQGTGA, per germline. V lost 6 bases, J lost 6 bases, and 12 bases lay in between. The CDR3 loop reads CASSPDGFNEQFF. The DNA of the CDR3 is TGTGCCAGCAGTCCCGACGGGTTCAATGAGCAGTTCTTC.

This chain uses TRBV6-6 with TRBJ2-1, with D unclear. This CDR3 comprises 14 residues. Per germline, CDR1 MNHNY and CDR2 SVGAGI (reference sequence). The V and J ends lost 8 bases and 5 bases respectively, with 16 bases between them. DNA for the CDR3: TGTGCCAGCGTTTTGGACGGAAATCACAATGAGCAGTTCTTC. Amino acids: CASVLDGNHNEQFF.

The rearrangement joins TRBV5-1 to TRBJ2-1; D uncertain. Germline-derived CDR1 and CDR2 are SGHRS and YFSETQ. This CDR3 region has 15 residues. With 0 bases removed from V and 7 bases from J, the gap between germline ends came to 14 bases. This CDR3 is CASSLEAPLKNEQFF. In DNA form, the CDR3 reads TGCGCCAGCAGCTTGGAAGCCCCCCTTAAGAATGAGCAGTTCTTC.

This clone was counted between two and nine times. The V gene is TRBV2, the J gene TRBJ1-2; D gene uncertain. Germline values: CDR1 SNHLY, CDR2 FYNNEI. Trimming stripped 5 bases from V and 4 bases from J, with 14 bases between. The CDR3 sequence is 14 residues long. DNA of the CDR3: TGTGCCAGCAGTAAACCTGGAAGCCCCTATGGCTACACCTTC. Its protein product is CASSKPGSPYGYTF.

The CDR3 DNA sequence: TGTGCCAGCAGTTTAGGGACAGCGGCCGGCTACGAGCAGTACTTC. Its protein is CASSLGTAAGYEQYF. The chain recombines TRBV28 with TRBJ2-7, with 7 bases fitting TRBD1. The trim removed 2 bases at V and 3 bases at J, leaving 7 bases unmatched. From germline, CDR1 is MDHEN and CDR2 SYDVKM. This CDR3 has 15 residues.

This clone was counted between two and nine times. The chain has TRBV5-1 and TRBJ2-1; D gene ambiguous. The CDR3 totals 11 residues. CDR1 is SGHRS and CDR2 is YFSETQ in the germline V gene. V lost 6 bases to trimming and J lost 9 bases, with 10 bases between them. As DNA, the CDR3 is TGCGCCAGCAAGGAGATGTTTGAGCAGTTCTTC. It codes for CASKEMFEQFF.

This clone was detected a few times. The DNA of the CDR3 is TGTGCCAGCAGCTCAATTAGCGGGGAGACCCAGTACTTC. Translated: CASSSISGETQYF. V gene TRBV9 combines with J gene TRBJ2-5; 7 positions match TRBD2. This CDR3 has 13 amino acids. Per the germline V gene, CDR1 is SGDLS and CDR2 is YYNGEE. The J segment lost 5 bases and the V segment lost 4 bases, leaving 5 bases of the junction unmatched.

This chain links TRBV7-8 with TRBJ2-3; no firm D call. Germline assignment: CDR1 SGHVS and CDR2 FQNEAQ. The V and J ends lost 4 bases and 2 bases respectively, with 10 bases between them. This CDR3 is built from 14 residues. This CDR3 is CASSSKEVTDTQYF. The CDR3 coding sequence is TGTGCCAGCAGCTCGAAGGAAGTCACAGATACGCAGTATTTT.

This clone was picked up a small number of times. In nucleotides, the CDR3 is TGTGCCAGCAGCTGGGAAGGAAGCAGAGAAGCTTTCTTT. This encodes CASSWEGSREAFF. V is TRBV4-2 and J is TRBJ1-1; D unresolved. The CDR3 is 13 amino acids. The V gene's germline CDR1 is LGHNA and CDR2 YNFKEQ. V lost 5 bases and J 8 bases, leaving 15 bases between the germline ends.

There are a few counts of this clone. The chain couples TRBV11-3 to TRBJ2-2; D is uncertain. The V end lost 5 bases, the J end lost 6 bases, and 10 bases lay between the germline ends. CDR1 is SGHNT and CDR2 is YENEEA in the germline V gene. The CDR3 spans 13 residues. The CDR3 loop is CASSVQDAGELFF. CDR3 bases: TGTGCCAGCAGCGTCCAGGACGCCGGGGAGCTGTTTTTT.

The rearrangement joins TRBV11-1 to TRBJ2-5, with D uncertain. Trimming left V 0 bases short and J 2 bases short, with 4 bases between. CDR1 SGHAT and CDR2 FQDESV come from the germline V gene (reference sequence). The CDR3 extends over 13 amino acids. The CDR3, as DNA: TGTGCCAGCAGCTTAGCGGAACAAGAGACCCAGTACTTC. Its translation is CASSLAEQETQYF. Drawing the rest from reference TRBV11-1 and TRBJ2-5, the complete variable domain is EAEVAQSPRYKITEKSQAVAFWCDPISGHATLYWYRQILGQGPELLVQFQDESVVDDSQLPKDRFSAERLKGVDSTLKIQPAELGDSAMYLCASSLAEQETQYFGPGTRLLVL.

This clone appeared a few times. The chain uses TRBV7-9 and TRBJ2-5, with 7 bases identical to TRBD2. V dropped 4 bases and J dropped 5; count of bases not matched to a gene: 10. Germline loops: CDR1 SEHNR, CDR2 FQNEAQ (reference sequence). The CDR3 contains 15 residues. The CDR3 spells CASSSRSGSTETQYF. The DNA for the CDR3 is TGTGCCAGCAGCTCACGTAGCGGGTCTACGGAGACCCAGTACTTC. Using reference TRBV7-9 and TRBJ2-5 for the parts outside the CDR3, the full variable domain is DTGVSQNPRHKITKRGQNVTFRCDPISEHNRLYWYRQTLGQGPEFLTYFQNEAQLEKSRLLSDRFSAERPKGSFSTLEIQRTEQGDSAMYLCASSSRSGSTETQYFGPGTRLLVL.

The chain is built from TRBV7-9 and TRBJ2-7; D perhaps matches TRBD1 (5 bases). This CDR3 region has 17 residues. The germline CDR1 and CDR2 sequences are SEHNR and FQNEAQ (reference sequence). V was cut by 3 bases and J by 1 base, with 19 bases left in between. DNA of the CDR3: TGTGCCAGCAGCTTTTGGTCTCGGGTGAAGGGGTCCTACGAGCAGTACTTC. This codes for CASSFWSRVKGSYEQYF. Drawing the rest from reference TRBV7-9 and TRBJ2-7, the complete variable domain is DTGVSQNPRHKITKRGQNVTFRCDPISEHNRLYWYRQTLGQGPEFLTYFQNEAQLEKSRLLSDRFSAERPKGSFSTLEIQRTEQGDSAMYLCASSFWSRVKGSYEQYFGPGTRLTVT.

This clone was detected only a few times. CDR3 DNA: TGTGCCAGCAGCCACAGGACGGATATGAACACTGAAGCTTTCTTT. Protein product: CASSHRTDMNTEAFF. The rearrangement joins TRBV7-2 to TRBJ1-1, with D perhaps matching TRBD1 (5 bases). The CDR3 runs 15 residues. Trimming removed 5 bases at V and 0 bases at J, with 13 bases between. Germline assignment: CDR1 SGHTA and CDR2 FQGNSA.

The chain carries TRBV9 and TRBJ2-1; D might be TRBD2 (6 bases). The CDR3 length is 17 residues. V was pared by 3 bases and J by 0 bases, with 16 bases between. Germline V gene data show CDR1 as SGDLS and CDR2 as YYNGEE. CDR3 DNA: TGTGCCAGCAGCGCCATCGAAGGAGGGAGCTCCTACAATGAGCAGTTCTTC. Its protein is CASSAIEGGSSYNEQFF. The complete variable domain, with remaining parts taken from reference TRBV9 and TRBJ2-1, reads DSGVTQTPKHLITATGQRVTLRCSPRSGDLSVYWYQQSLDQGLQFLIQYYNGEERAKGNILERFSAQQFPDLHSELNLSSLELGDSALYFCASSAIEGGSSYNEQFFGPGTRLTVL.